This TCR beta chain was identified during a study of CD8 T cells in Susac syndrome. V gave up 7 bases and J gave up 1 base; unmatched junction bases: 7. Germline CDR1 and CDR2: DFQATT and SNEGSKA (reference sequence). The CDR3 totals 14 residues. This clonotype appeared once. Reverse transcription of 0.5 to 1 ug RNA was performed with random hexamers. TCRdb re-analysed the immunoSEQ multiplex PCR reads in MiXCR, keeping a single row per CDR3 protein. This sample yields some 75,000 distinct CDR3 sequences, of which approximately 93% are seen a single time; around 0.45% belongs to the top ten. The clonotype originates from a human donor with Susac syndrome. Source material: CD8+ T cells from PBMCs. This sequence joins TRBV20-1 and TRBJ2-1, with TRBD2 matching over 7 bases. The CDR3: CSGAGDPSYNEQFF. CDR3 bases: TGCAGTGGGGCGGGAGACCCGTCCTACAATGAGCAGTTCTTC.